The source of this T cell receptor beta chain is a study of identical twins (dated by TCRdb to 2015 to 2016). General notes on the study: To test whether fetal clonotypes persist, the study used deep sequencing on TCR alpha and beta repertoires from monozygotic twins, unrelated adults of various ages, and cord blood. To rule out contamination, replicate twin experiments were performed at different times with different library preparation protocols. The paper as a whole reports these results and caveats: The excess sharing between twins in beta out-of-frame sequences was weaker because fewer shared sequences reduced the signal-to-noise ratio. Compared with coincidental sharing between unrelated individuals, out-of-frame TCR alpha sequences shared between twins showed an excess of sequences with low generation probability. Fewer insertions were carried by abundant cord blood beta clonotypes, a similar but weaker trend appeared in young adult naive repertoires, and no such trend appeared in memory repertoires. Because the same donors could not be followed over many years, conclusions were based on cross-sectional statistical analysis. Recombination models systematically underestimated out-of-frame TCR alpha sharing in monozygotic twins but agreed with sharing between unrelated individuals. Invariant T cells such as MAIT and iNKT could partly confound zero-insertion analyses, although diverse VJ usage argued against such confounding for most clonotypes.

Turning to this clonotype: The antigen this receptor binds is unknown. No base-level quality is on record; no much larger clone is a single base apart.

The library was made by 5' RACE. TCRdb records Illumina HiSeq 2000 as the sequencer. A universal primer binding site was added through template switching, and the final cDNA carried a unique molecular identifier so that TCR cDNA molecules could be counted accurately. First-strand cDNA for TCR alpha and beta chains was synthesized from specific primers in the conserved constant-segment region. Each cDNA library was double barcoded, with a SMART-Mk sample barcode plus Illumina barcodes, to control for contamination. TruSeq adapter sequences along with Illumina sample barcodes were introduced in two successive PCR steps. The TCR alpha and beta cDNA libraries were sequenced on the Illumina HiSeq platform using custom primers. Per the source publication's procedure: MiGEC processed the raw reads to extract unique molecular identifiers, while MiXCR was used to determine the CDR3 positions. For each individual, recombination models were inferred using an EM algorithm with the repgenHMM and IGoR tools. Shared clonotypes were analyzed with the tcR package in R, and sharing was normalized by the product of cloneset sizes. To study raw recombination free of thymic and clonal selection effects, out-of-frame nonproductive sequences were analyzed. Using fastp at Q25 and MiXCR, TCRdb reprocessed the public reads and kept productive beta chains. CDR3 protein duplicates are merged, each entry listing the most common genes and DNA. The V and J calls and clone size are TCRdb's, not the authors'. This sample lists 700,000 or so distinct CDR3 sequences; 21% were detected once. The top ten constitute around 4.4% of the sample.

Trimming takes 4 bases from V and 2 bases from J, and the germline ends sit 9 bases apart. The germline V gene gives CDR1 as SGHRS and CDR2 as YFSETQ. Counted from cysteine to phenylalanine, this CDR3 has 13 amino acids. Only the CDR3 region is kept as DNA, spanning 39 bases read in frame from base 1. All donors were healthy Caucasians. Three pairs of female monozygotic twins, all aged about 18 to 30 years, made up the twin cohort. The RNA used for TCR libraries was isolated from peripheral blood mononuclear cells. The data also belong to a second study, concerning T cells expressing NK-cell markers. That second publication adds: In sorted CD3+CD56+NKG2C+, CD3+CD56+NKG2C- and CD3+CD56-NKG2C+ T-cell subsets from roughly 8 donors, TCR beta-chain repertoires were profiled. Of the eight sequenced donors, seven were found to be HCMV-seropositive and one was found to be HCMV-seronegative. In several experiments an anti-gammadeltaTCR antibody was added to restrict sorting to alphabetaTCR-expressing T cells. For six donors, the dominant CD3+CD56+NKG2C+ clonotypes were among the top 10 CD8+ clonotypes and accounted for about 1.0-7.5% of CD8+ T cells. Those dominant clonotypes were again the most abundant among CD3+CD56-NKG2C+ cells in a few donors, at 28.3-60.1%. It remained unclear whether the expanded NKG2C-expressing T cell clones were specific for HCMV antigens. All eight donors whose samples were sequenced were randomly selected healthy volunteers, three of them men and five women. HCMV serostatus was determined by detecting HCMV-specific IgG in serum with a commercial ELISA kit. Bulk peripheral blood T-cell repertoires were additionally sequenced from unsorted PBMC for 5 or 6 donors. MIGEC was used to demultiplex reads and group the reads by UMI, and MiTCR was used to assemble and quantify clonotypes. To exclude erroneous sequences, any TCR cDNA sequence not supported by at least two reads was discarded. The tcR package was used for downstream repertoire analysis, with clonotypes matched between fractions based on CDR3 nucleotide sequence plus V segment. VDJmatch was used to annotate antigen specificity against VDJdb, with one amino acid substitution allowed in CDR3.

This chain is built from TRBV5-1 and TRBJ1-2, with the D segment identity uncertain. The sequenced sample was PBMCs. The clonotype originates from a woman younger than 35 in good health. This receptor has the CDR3 CASSHGRNYGYTF. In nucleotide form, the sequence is TGCGCCAGCAGCCACGGACGGAACTATGGCTACACCTTC.